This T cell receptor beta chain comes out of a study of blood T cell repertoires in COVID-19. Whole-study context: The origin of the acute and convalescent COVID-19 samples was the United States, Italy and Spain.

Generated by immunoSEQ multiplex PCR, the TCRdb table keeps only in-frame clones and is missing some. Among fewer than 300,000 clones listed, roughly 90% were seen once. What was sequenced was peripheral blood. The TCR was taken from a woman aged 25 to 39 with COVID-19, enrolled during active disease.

Here the CDR3 DNA reads TGTGCCAGTCGACATAGGAACACTGAAGCTTTCTTT. Residues: CASRHRNTEAFF. The chain recombines TRBV19 with TRBJ1-1; no definite D call. Germline loops: CDR1 LNHDA, CDR2 SQIVND (reference sequence). The CDR3 totals 12 residues. Between the trimmed V and J ends, which lost 8 bases and 1 base, there was a span of 8 bases.